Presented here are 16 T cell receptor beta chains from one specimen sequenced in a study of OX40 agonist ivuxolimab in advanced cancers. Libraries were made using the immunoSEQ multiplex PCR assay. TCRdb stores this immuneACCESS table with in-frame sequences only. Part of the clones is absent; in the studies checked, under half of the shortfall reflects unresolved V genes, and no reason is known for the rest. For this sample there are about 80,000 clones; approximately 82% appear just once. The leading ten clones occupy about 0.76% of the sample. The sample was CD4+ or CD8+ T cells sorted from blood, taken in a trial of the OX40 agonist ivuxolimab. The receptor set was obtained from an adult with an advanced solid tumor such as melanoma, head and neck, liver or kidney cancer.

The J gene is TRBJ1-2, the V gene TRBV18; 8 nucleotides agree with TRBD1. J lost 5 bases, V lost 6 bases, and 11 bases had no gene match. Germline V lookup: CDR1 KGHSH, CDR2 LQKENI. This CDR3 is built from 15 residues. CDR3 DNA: TGTGCCAGCTCCCTCACCTTGACAGGGGAATATGGCTACACCTTC. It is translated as CASSLTLTGEYGYTF.

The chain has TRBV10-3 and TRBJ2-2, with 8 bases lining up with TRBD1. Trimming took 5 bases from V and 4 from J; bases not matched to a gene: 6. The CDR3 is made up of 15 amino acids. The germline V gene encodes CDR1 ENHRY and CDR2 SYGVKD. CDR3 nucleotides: TGTGCCATCAGTCGAGGACAGGGACCCACCGGGGAGCTGTTTTTT. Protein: CAISRGQGPTGELFF.

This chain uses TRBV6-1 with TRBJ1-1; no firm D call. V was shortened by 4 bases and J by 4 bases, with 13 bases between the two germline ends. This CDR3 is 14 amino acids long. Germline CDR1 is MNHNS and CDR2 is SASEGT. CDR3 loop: CASSAGGSRTEAFF. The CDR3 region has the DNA TGTGCCAGCAGTGCAGGAGGGTCTCGCACTGAAGCTTTCTTT.

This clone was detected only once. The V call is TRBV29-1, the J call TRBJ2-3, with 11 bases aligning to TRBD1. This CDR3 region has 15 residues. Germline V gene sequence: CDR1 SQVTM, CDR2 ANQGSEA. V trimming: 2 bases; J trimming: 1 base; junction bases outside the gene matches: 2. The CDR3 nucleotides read TGCAGCGTTGAAAGGACAGGGGGCGGCACAGATACGCAGTATTTT. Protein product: CSVERTGGGTDTQYF.

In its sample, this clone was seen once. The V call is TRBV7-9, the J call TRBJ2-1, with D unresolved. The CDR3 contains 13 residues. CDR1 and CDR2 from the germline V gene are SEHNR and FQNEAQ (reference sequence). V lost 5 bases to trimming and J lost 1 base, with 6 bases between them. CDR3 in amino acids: CASSHASYNEQFF. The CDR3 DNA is TGTGCCAGCAGCCATGCGTCCTACAATGAGCAGTTCTTC.

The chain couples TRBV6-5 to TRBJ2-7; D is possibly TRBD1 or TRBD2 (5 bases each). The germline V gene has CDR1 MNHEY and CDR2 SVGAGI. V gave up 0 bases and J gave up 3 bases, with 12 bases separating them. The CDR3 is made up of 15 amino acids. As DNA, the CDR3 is TGTGCCAGCAGTTACTCATTTTTGGGGGACTACGAGCAGTACTTC. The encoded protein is CASSYSFLGDYEQYF.

The CDR3, as DNA: TGTGCCAGCAGCCGGGGACTAGCGGGGATGCAAGAGACCCAGTACTTC. This gives the protein CASSRGLAGMQETQYF. The chain combines TRBV5-4 with TRBJ2-5, with 13 bases that match TRBD2. With 4 bases clipped from V and 2 bases from J, the junction kept 5 bases outside the gene matches. CDR1 SGHNT and CDR2 YYREEE come from the germline V gene (reference sequence). There are 16 residues in the CDR3. Supplemented by reference TRBV5-4 and TRBJ2-5, the full variable domain reads ETGVTQSPTHLIKTRGQQVTLRCSSQSGHNTVSWYQQALGQGPQFIFQYYREEENGRGNFPPRFSGLQFPNYSSELNVNALELDDSALYLCASSRGLAGMQETQYFGPGTRLLVL.

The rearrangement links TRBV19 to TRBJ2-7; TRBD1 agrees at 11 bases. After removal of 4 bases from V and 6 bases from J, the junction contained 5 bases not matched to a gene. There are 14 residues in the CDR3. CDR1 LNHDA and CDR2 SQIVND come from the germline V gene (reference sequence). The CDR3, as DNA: TGTGCCAGTAGTACCAGGGACAGGGGGTCCGAGCAGTACTTC. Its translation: CASSTRDRGSEQYF. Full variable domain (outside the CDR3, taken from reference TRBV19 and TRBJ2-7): DGGITQSPKYLFRKEGQNVTLSCEQNLNHDAMYWYRQDPGQGLRLIYYSQIVNDFQKGDIAEGYSVSREKKESFPLTVTSAQKNPTAFYLCASSTRDRGSEQYFGPGTRLTVT.

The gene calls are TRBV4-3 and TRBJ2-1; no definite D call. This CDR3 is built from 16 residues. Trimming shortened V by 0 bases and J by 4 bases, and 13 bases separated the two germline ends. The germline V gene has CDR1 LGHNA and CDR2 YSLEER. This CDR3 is CASSQDSGYAYNEQFF. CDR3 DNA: TGCGCCAGCAGCCAAGACTCCGGGTATGCTTACAATGAGCAGTTCTTC.

CDR3 nucleotide sequence: TGTGCCAGCAGTTTAGGGCCGGGGGAGACCCAGTACTTC. It is translated as CASSLGPGETQYF. The V and J genes are TRBV27 and TRBJ2-5; a weak D match, TRBD2 (5 bases). Looked up from germline, CDR1 is MNHEY and CDR2 is SMNVEV (reference sequence). The V gene lost 2 bases and the J gene lost 5 bases, with 9 bases spanning the gap. The length of the CDR3 is 13 residues.

The CDR3 DNA sequence: TGTGCCAGCAGCGAACAGGGAAGCAATCAGCCCCAGCATTTT. This encodes CASSEQGSNQPQHF. V usage is TRBV7-9 and J usage is TRBJ1-5; D is perhaps TRBD1 (6 bases). V lost 5 bases and J 1 base, leaving 9 bases between the germline ends. The CDR3 extends over 14 amino acids. The V gene's germline CDR1 is SEHNR and CDR2 FQNEAQ (reference sequence).

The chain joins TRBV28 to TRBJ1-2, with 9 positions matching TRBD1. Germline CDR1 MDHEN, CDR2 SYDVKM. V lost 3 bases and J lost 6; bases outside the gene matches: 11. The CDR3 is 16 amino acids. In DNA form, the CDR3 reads TGTGCCAGCAGTTTTAGGGCTATTGGACAGGGGCATGGCTACACCTTC. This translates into CASSFRAIGQGHGYTF.

DNA of the CDR3: TGTGCCAGCAGTTACAGCGGGGGGGCACGTAGTGAGACCCAGTACTTC. Protein sequence: CASSYSGGARSETQYF. The V gene is TRBV27, the J gene TRBJ2-5; 10 nucleotides agree with TRBD2. The germline V gene has CDR1 MNHEY and CDR2 SMNVEV (reference sequence). This CDR3 has 16 residues. Germline trimming cut 4 bases from V and 5 bases from J; bases unmatched to any gene: 10.

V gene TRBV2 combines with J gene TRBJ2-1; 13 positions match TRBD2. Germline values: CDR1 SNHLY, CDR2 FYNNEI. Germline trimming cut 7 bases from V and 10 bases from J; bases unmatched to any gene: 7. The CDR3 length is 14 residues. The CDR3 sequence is CASIGLAGAYEQFF. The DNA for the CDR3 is TGTGCCAGCATCGGACTAGCGGGAGCATACGAGCAGTTCTTC.

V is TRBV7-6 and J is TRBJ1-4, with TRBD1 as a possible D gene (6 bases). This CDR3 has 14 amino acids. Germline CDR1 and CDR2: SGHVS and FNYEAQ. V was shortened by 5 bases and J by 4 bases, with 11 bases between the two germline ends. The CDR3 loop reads CASSQTGGNEKLFF. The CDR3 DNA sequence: TGTGCCAGCAGCCAGACAGGTGGTAATGAAAAACTGTTTTTT.

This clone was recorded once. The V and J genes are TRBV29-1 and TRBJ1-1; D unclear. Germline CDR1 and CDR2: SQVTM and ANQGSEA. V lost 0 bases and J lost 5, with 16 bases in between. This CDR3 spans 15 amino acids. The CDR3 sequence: CSVEDSSHQVTEAFF. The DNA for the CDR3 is TGCAGCGTTGAAGATTCCTCTCACCAGGTAACTGAAGCTTTCTTT. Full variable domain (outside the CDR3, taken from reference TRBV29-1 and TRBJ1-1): SAVISQKPSRDICQRGTSLTIQCQVDSQVTMMFWYRQQPGQSLTLIATANQGSEATYESGFVIDKFPISRPNLTFSTLTVSNMSPEDSSIYLCSVEDSSHQVTEAFFGQGTRLTVV.